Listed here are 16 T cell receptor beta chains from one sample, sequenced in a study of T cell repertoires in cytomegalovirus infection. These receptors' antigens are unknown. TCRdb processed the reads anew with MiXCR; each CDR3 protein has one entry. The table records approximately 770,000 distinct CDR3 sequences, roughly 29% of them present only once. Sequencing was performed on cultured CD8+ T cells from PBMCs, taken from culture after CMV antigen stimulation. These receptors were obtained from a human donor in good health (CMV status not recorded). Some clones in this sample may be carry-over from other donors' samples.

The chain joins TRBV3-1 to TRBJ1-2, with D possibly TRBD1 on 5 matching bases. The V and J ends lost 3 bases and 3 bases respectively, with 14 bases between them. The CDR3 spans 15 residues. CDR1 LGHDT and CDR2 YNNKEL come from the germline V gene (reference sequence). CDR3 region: CASSHKTGTDYGYTF. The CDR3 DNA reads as TGTGCCAGCAGCCATAAAACCGGGACGGACTATGGCTACACCTTC.

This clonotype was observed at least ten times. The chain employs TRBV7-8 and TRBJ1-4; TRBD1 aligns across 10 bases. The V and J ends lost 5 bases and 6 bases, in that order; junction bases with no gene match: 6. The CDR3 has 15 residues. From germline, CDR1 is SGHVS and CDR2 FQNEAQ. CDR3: CASSDWGTGDEKLFF. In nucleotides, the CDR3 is TGTGCCAGCAGCGATTGGGGGACAGGGGATGAAAAACTGTTTTTT.

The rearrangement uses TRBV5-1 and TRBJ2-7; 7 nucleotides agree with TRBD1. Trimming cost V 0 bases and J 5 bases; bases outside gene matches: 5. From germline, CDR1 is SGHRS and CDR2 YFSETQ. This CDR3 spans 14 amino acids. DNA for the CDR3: TGCGCCAGCAGCTTGGGCGACAGGGATCACGAGCAGTACTTC. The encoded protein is CASSLGDRDHEQYF. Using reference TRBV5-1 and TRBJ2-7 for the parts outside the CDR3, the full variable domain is KAGVTQTPRYLIKTRGQQVTLSCSPISGHRSVSWYQQTPGQGLQFLFEYFSETQRNKGNFPGRFSGRQFSNSRSEMNVSTLELGDSALYLCASSLGDRDHEQYFGPGTRLTVT.

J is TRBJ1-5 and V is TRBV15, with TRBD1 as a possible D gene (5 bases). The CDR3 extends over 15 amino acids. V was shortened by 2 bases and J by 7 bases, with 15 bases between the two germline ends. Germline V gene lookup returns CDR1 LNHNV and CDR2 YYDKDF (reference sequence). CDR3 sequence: CATSRSGGEVQPQHF. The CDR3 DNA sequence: TGTGCCACCAGCAGATCCGGAGGGGAAGTCCAGCCCCAGCATTTT.

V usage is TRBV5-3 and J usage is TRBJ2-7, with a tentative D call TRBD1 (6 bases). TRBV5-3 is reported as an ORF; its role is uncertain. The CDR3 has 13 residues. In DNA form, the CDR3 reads TGTGCCAGCAGCTTGGTCGTGACAGGTGAGCAGTACGTC. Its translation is CASSLVVTGEQYV.

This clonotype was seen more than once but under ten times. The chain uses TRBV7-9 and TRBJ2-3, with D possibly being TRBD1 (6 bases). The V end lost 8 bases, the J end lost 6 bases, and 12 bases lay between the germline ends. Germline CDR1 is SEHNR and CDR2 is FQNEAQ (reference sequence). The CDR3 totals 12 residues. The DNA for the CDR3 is TGTGCCAGCCAGTGGGGGCCTGATACGCAGTATTTT. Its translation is CASQWGPDTQYF.

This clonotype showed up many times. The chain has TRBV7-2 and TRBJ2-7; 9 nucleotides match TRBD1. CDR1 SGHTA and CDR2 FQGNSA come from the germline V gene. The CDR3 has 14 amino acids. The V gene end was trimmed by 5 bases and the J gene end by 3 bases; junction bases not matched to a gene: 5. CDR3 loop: CASSVGTGSYEQYF. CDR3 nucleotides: TGTGCCAGCAGCGTCGGGACAGGGAGCTACGAGCAGTACTTC.

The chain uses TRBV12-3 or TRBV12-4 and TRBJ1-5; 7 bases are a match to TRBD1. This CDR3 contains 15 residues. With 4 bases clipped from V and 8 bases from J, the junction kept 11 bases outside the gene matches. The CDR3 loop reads CASSSDREKKKPQHF. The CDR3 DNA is TGTGCCAGCAGTTCTGACAGGGAAAAAAAGAAGCCCCAGCATTTT.

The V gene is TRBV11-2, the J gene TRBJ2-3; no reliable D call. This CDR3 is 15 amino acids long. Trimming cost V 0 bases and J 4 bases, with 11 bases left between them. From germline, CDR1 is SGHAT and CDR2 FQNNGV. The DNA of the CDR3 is TGTGCCAGCAGCTTAGATCTGTCGGGCCCAGATACGCAGTATTTT. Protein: CASSLDLSGPDTQYF.

CDR3 coding DNA: TGTGCCAGCAGCTTATTAGGCAGTTCTCACAATGAGCAGTTCTTC. Its translation is CASSLLGSSHNEQFF. The chain is built from TRBV11-2 and TRBJ2-1; D is uncertain. The CDR3 length is 15 residues. The germline V and J ends were trimmed by 2 bases and 5 bases, with 13 bases remaining between them. Germline V gene lookup returns CDR1 SGHAT and CDR2 FQNNGV. The complete variable domain, with remaining parts taken from reference TRBV11-2 and TRBJ2-1, reads EAGVAQSPRYKIIEKRQSVAFWCNPISGHATLYWYQQILGQGPKLLIQFQNNGVVDDSQLPKDRFSAERLKGVDSTLKIQPAKLEDSAVYLCASSLLGSSHNEQFFGPGTRLTVL.

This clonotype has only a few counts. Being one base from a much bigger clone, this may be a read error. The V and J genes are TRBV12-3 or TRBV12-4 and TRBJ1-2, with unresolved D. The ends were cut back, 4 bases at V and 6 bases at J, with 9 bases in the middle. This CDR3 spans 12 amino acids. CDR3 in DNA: TGTGCCAGCAGTTCCGGACCGAATGGCTACACCTTC. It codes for CASSSGPNGYTF.

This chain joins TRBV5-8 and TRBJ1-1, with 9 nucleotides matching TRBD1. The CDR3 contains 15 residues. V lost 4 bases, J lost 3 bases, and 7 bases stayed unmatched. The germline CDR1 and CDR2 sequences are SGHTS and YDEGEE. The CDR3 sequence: CASSPRTGAYTEAFF. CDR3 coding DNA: TGTGCCAGCAGCCCCCGGACAGGGGCCTACACTGAAGCTTTCTTT.

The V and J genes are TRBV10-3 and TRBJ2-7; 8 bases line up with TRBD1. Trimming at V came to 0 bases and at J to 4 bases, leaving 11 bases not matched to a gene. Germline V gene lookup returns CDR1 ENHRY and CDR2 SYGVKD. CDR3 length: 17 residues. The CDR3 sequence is CAISESGGQVPGYEQYF. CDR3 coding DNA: TGTGCCATCAGTGAGTCGGGGGGACAGGTCCCAGGTTACGAGCAGTACTTC.

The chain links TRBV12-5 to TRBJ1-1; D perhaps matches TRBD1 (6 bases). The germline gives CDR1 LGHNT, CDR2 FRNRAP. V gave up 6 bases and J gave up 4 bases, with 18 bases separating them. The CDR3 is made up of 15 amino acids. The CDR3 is CASGFTGSLSTEAFF. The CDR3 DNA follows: TGTGCTAGTGGCTTCACAGGGTCCCTCTCCACTGAAGCTTTCTTT.

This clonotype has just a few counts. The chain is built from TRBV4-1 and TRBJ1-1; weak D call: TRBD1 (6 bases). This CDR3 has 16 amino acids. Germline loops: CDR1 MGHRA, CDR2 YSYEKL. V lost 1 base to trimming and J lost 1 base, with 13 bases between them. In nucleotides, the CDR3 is TGCGCCAGCAGCCAAGTCCTCGGACAGTGGAACACTGAAGCTTTCTTT. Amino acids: CASSQVLGQWNTEAFF.

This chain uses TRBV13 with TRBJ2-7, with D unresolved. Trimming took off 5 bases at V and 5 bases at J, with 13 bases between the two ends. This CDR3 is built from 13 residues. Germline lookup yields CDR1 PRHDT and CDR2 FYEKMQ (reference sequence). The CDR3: CASSPVAENEQYF. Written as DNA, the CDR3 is TGTGCCAGCAGCCCCGTCGCGGAGAACGAGCAGTACTTC.